Listed below are T cell receptor beta chains from one sample, sequenced in a study of cytomegalovirus exposure and HLA in healthy donors. Measured with immunoSEQ multiplex PCR; TCRdb has only the in-frame clones, and not every one. Among around 150,000 clones listed, roughly 79% were seen once. The specimen sequenced was PBMCs. The receptor source for this set is a woman aged 45-60 years in good health and CMV-seropositive. The conserved cysteine and the conserved F or W are not part of the CDR3 here. Fields, in order: V gene, J gene, CDR3 protein.

TRBV19	TRBJ2-3	ASSRQGSTDTQY
TRBV27	TRBJ2-5	ASSFRGQETQY
TRBV6-1	TRBJ1-2	ASSEVENYGYT
TRBV25-1	TRBJ2-1	ASSVGLAGTGSYNEQF
TRBV18	TRBJ2-7	ASSPAGQASEQY
TRBV30	TRBJ1-5	AWAKGGNQPQH
TRBV7-2	TRBJ1-2	ASSWTGGANYGYT
TRBV5-1	TRBJ2-7	ASSSTRAYEQY
TRBV6-1	TRBJ1-4	ASSRTGGREKLF
TRBV15	TRBJ1-5	ATSLERGPQPQH
TRBV11-2	TRBJ2-7	ASSPQPGTIYEQY
TRBV7-2	TRBJ1-1	ASSIRTGKAEAF
TRBV30	TRBJ2-7	AWSVRGGDEQY
TRBV15	TRBJ1-2	ATSSVSRRGGYT
TRBV21-1	TRBJ2-5	ASSKVNRGNQETQY
TRBV30	TRBJ2-3	AWSTGMMGTQY
TRBV28	TRBJ2-4	ASSLSGGLAKNIQY
TRBV7-2	TRBJ2-1	ASSPQGGFASNEQF
TRBV2	TRBJ2-1	ASSRNTDRGRINEQF
TRBV6-6	TRBJ1-1	ASSSGRWNTEAF
TRBV18	TRBJ1-1	ASSPQYTDNTEAF
TRBV5-1	TRBJ1-4	ASSWSGTGEEKLF
TRBV19	TRBJ2-1	ASSTPDRLEQF
TRBV9	TRBJ2-7	ASSVGPNLDEQY
TRBV15	TRBJ2-7	ATRAGVAGGPEIYEQY
TRBV7-9	TRBJ2-3	ASSGTGTGYTDTQY
TRBV29-1	TRBJ2-1	SVAAGTGGEQF
TRBV27	TRBJ2-5	ASSLRGGPSGETQY
TRBV18	TRBJ1-4	ASSPNRARGEKLF
TRBV7-9	TRBJ2-7	ASSPRTGSEQY
TRBV19	TRBJ2-3	ASSTTSGSTDTQY
TRBV6-5	TRBJ2-7	ASKLLESSYEQY
TRBV5-4	TRBJ1-1	ASSLIGMNTEAF
TRBV21-1	TRBJ2-4	ASSTIDRPTD
TRBV9	TRBJ1-4	ASSDPSTGTGNEKLF
TRBV5-1	TRBJ1-1	ASSWTGDTEAF
TRBV13	TRBJ2-3	ASATAGTDTQY
TRBV2	TRBJ1-2	ASSTQMGAIEGYT
TRBV21-1	TRBJ2-7	ASSKQRTGPLLGEQY
TRBV4-3	TRBJ1-6	ASSQDGGFRRINSPLH
TRBV2	TRBJ1-2	ASRAQVVHGYT
TRBV29-1	TRBJ1-4	SVHEGDTLF
TRBV7-9	TRBJ1-2	ASGRQSSYGYT
TRBV5-5	TRBJ1-5	ASSFGSINQPQH
TRBV6-1	TRBJ1-2	ASSASPRQAGYT
TRBV11-2	TRBJ1-5	ASSLMESNQPQH
TRBV7-9	TRBJ1-6	ASTRDTLTYNSPLH
TRBV5-6	TRBJ2-1	ASIRGTSVYNEQF
TRBV2	TRBJ1-6	ASSEVWTGANSPLH
TRBV19	TRBJ1-6	ATRDSSSYNSPLH
TRBV30	TRBJ1-2	AWKPPDSRNYGYT
TRBV5-1	TRBJ2-5	ASREAETQY
TRBV9	TRBJ2-5	ASSPTGGGSQETQY
TRBV7-2	TRBJ2-1	ASSSPRAGGGLF
TRBV7-2	TRBJ1-2	ASSRGNEYGYT
TRBV7-2	TRBJ1-1	ASSLGGAMNTEAF
TRBV11-2	TRBJ2-5	ASSLELAGGVLETQY
TRBV10-1	TRBJ1-1	ASRDRGFGAF
TRBV7-2	TRBJ1-1	ASSLASHSVAF
TRBV27	TRBJ2-1	ASRIAAGGSYNEQF